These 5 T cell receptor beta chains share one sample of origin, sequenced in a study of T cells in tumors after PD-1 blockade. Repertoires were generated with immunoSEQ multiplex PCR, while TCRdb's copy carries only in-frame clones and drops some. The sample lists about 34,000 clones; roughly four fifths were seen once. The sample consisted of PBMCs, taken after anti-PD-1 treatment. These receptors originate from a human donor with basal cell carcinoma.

The CDR3 DNA sequence: TGTGCCAGCAGCTCAACTAGGGGGAACACTGAAGCTTTCTTT. As protein: CASSSTRGNTEAFF. The chain links TRBV7-9 to TRBJ1-1, with D maybe TRBD1 (5 bases). Germline CDR1 is SEHNR and CDR2 is FQNEAQ (reference sequence). Trimming removed 4 bases from V and 1 base from J, with 10 bases in between. This CDR3 region has 14 residues. Full variable domain (outside the CDR3, taken from reference TRBV7-9 and TRBJ1-1): DTGVSQNPRHKITKRGQNVTFRCDPISEHNRLYWYRQTLGQGPEFLTYFQNEAQLEKSRLLSDRFSAERPKGSFSTLEIQRTEQGDSAMYLCASSSTRGNTEAFFGQGTRLTVV.

The CDR3 loop reads CASSYLGPDTQYF. The CDR3 DNA sequence: TGTGCCAGCAGTTACCTGGGACCAGATACGCAGTATTTT. The chain employs TRBV6-5 and TRBJ2-3, with D tentatively TRBD1 or TRBD2 (5 bases each). Trimming removed 2 bases from V and 4 bases from J, with 7 bases in between. The germline gives CDR1 MNHEY, CDR2 SVGAGI. This CDR3 has 13 amino acids.

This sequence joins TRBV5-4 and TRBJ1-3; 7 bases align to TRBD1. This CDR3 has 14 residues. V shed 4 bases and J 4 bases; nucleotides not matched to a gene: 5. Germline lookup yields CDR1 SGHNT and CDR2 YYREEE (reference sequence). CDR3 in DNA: TGTGCCAGCAGCGAAGACAGGGCCGGAAACACCATATATTTT. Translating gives CASSEDRAGNTIYF.

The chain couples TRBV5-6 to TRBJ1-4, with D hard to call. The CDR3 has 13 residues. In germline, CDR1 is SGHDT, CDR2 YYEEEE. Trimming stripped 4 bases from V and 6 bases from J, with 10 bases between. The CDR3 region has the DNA TGTGCCAGCAGCGTCTGGGCGGATGAAAAACTGTTTTTT. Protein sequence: CASSVWADEKLFF. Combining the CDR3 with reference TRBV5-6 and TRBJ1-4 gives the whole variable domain DAGVTQSPTHLIKTRGQQVTLRCSPKSGHDTVSWYQQALGQGPQFIFQYYEEEERQRGNFPDRFSGHQFPNYSSELNVNALLLGDSALYLCASSVWADEKLFFGSGTQLSVL.

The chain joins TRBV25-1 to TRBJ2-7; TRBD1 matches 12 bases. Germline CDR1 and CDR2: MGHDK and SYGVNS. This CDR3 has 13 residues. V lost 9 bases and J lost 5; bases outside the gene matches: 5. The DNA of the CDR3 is TGTGCCAGTGGGACAGGGGGCCTCAACGAGCAGTACTTC. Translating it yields CASGTGGLNEQYF.